This passage covers 24 T cell receptor beta chains from one sample sequenced in a study of CD8 T cells in ankylosing spondylitis. Each CDR3 protein is one row after TCRdb ran MiXCR on the 5' RACE reads. The sample lists just under 350,000 distinct CDR3 sequences, 14% to 15% seen once, with around 0.99% in the top ten. The sample was blood, either unsorted or a sorted T cell fraction (not recorded which). These receptors were obtained from a male donor with ankylosing spondylitis or in good health (not recorded which).

This CDR3 reads CSASSPGPNQPQHF. Here the CDR3 DNA reads TGCAGTGCTAGCAGCCCGGGACCCAATCAGCCCCAGCATTTT. The chain couples TRBV20-1 to TRBJ1-5; possibly TRBD1 for D (5 bases). The V and J ends lost 3 bases and 3 bases respectively, with 12 bases between them. The germline V gene encodes CDR1 DFQATT and CDR2 SNEGSKA (reference sequence). This CDR3 is 14 amino acids long.

For the CDR3, the DNA is TGTGCCAGCAAGGAGGGGCCAAATGAGCAGTTCTTC. Protein sequence: CASKEGPNEQFF. This sequence joins TRBV5-4 and TRBJ2-1; the D gene is possibly TRBD2 (6 bases). This CDR3 comprises 12 residues. The V gene's germline CDR1 is SGHNT and CDR2 YYREEE (reference sequence). V was clipped by 6 bases and J by 7 bases, with 11 bases between them.

The chain links TRBV6-2 or TRBV6-3 to TRBJ1-2; the D gene is possibly TRBD1 (6 bases). V was pared by 6 bases and J by 2 bases, with 7 bases between. CDR3 length: 12 residues. Germline lookup yields CDR1 MNHEY and CDR2 SVGEGT. The CDR3 region is CASRDSNYGYTF. The CDR3 DNA is TGTGCCAGCAGGGACAGCAACTATGGCTACACCTTC.

V usage is TRBV7-2 and J usage is TRBJ2-7; 10 positions agree with TRBD2. V lost 2 bases, J lost 5 bases, and 15 bases stayed unmatched. This CDR3 is 18 amino acids long. The germline gives CDR1 SGHTA, CDR2 FQGNSA. In DNA, the CDR3 is TGTGCCAGCAGCTTAACGGGACTAGCGCCAAATCAAAGGAACGAGCAGTACTTC. The encoded protein is CASSLTGLAPNQRNEQYF.

This clonotype appeared a single time. The chain combines TRBV5-1 with TRBJ2-5; a weak D match, TRBD2 (6 bases). The V gene's germline CDR1 is SGHRS and CDR2 YFSETQ. The CDR3 is 14 residues long. V was shortened by 2 bases and J by 4 bases, with 12 bases between the two germline ends. The CDR3 nucleotides are TGCGCCAGCAGCTTACAAAGCGGGCTAGAGACCCAGTACTTC. Amino acid sequence: CASSLQSGLETQYF. Based on the CDR3 plus reference TRBV5-1 and TRBJ2-5, the full variable domain is KAGVTQTPRYLIKTRGQQVTLSCSPISGHRSVSWYQQTPGQGLQFLFEYFSETQRNKGNFPGRFSGRQFSNSRSEMNVSTLELGDSALYLCASSLQSGLETQYFGPGTRLLVL.

This clonotype was detected a few times. V and J are TRBV7-2 and TRBJ1-6; no firm D call. V dropped 4 bases and J dropped 9 bases, with 19 bases sitting between them. CDR3 size: 16 residues. Germline CDR1 SGHTA, CDR2 FQGNSA. The CDR3 loop is CASSSGRRLRSSPLHF. The CDR3 region has the DNA TGTGCCAGCAGCTCTGGACGGCGTCTTAGGAGTTCACCCCTCCACTTT.

This chain connects TRBV7-9 to TRBJ2-3; 7 bases map to TRBD1. The length of the CDR3 is 15 residues. The junction had 5 bases not matched to a gene; V was cut back by 5 bases and J by 0 bases. Germline V CDR1 and CDR2: SEHNR, FQNEAQ (reference sequence). CDR3 sequence reads: CASSTRTGSTDTQYF. The DNA for the CDR3 is TGTGCCAGCAGCACCCGGACAGGCAGCACAGATACGCAGTATTTT. The whole variable domain, filled in from reference TRBV7-9 and TRBJ2-3, reads DTGVSQNPRHKITKRGQNVTFRCDPISEHNRLYWYRQTLGQGPEFLTYFQNEAQLEKSRLLSDRFSAERPKGSFSTLEIQRTEQGDSAMYLCASSTRTGSTDTQYFGPGTRLTVL.

The table lists this clonotype with a few counts. The V and J genes are TRBV11-2 and TRBJ2-5; D is possibly TRBD2 (6 bases). Trimming removed 3 bases from V and 1 base from J, with 9 bases in between. The CDR3 extends over 14 amino acids. In germline, CDR1 is SGHAT, CDR2 FQNNGV. The CDR3 DNA follows: TGTGCCAGCAGCTTTTTGGGGGGCCAAGAGACCCAGTACTTC. Protein: CASSFLGGQETQYF.

The CDR3 loop is CAISEPAGGQETQYF. CDR3 in DNA: TGTGCCATCAGTGAGCCGGCAGGGGGACAAGAGACCCAGTACTTC. The rearrangement uses TRBV10-3 and TRBJ2-5; 7 nucleotides line up with TRBD1. V was pared by 2 bases and J by 2 bases, with 5 bases of the junction left unmatched. Per the germline V gene, CDR1 is ENHRY and CDR2 is SYGVKD. This CDR3 is built from 15 residues.

CDR3 amino acids: CSARETVNSPLHF. The CDR3, as DNA: TGCAGTGCTAGAGAGACAGTTAATTCACCCCTCCACTTT. This chain joins TRBV20-1 and TRBJ1-6; D possibly corresponds to TRBD1 (5 bases). The CDR3 runs to 13 residues. V lost 0 bases, J lost 6 bases, and 6 bases lay in between. The V gene's germline CDR1 is DFQATT and CDR2 SNEGSKA (reference sequence).

In regard to this clonotype: This could be a read error, since a much larger clone is one nucleotide away. V and J are TRBV29-1 and TRBJ2-2, with D unresolved. Trimming shortened V by 5 bases and J by 2 bases, and 12 bases separated the two germline ends. The CDR3 extends over 14 amino acids. Germline CDR1 and CDR2: SQVTM and ANQGSEA. CDR3 nucleotides: TGCAGCGTTCCAATGGTGCCCAACACCGGGGAGCTGTTTTTT. It encodes CSVPMVPNTGELFF.

The chain is built from TRBV12-3 or TRBV12-4 and TRBJ1-1; D remains unclear. This CDR3 region has 14 residues. V was shortened by 6 bases and J by 1 base, with 12 bases between the two germline ends. In DNA, the CDR3 is TGTGCCAGCAGCGATTCTACCCGGAACACTGAAGCTTTCTTT. Its protein product is CASSDSTRNTEAFF.

The J gene is TRBJ1-3, the V gene TRBV20-1; D call uncertain. V lost 3 bases and J lost 4, with 13 bases in between. Germline V CDR1 and CDR2: DFQATT, SNEGSKA (reference sequence). This CDR3 has 14 amino acids. DNA for the CDR3: TGCAGTGCTAGCCCGGACCGAAGAGGAAACACCATATATTTT. Its protein product is CSASPDRRGNTIYF.

This clonotype was seen repeatedly, ten times or more. The chain carries TRBV7-2 and TRBJ2-7; TRBD2 might be the D (5 bases). V lost 4 bases to trimming and J lost 2 bases, with 15 bases between them. CDR1 and CDR2 (germline): SGHTA, FQGNSA. The length of the CDR3 is 15 residues. The CDR3 DNA reads as TGTGCCAGCAGCTATCTAGCACTTCGGCCCTACGAGCAGTACTTC. It encodes CASSYLALRPYEQYF.

The gene calls are TRBV4-2 and TRBJ2-5; D remains unclear. The CDR3 covers 17 residues. The ends were cut back, 4 bases at V and 3 bases at J, with 21 bases in the middle. Germline CDR1 reads LGHNA; CDR2 reads YNFKEQ. This chain's CDR3 is CASSPTDRGGAKETQYF. In DNA form, the CDR3 reads TGTGCCAGCAGCCCGACGGATAGAGGCGGCGCCAAAGAGACCCAGTACTTC.

The V call is TRBV5-1, the J call TRBJ1-4; D might be TRBD1 (6 bases). Trimming cost V 1 base and J 8 bases, with 12 bases left between them. Per the germline V gene, CDR1 is SGHRS and CDR2 is YFSETQ. There are 14 residues in the CDR3. The CDR3 DNA follows: TGCGCCAGCAGCTTGAAGGGGGGACCCGAAAAACTGTTTTTT. It specifies CASSLKGGPEKLFF.

The J gene is TRBJ2-1, the V gene TRBV7-6; TRBD2 might be the D (6 bases). The germline V gene has CDR1 SGHVS and CDR2 FNYEAQ. CDR3 length equals 18 residues. V was clipped by 4 bases and J by 0 bases, with 19 bases between them. CDR3 amino acids: CASSSLRGSRSSYNEQFF. The CDR3 DNA follows: TGTGCCAGCAGCTCGCTCCGGGGGTCGCGTAGCTCCTACAATGAGCAGTTCTTC.

The chain is built from TRBV28 and TRBJ1-5, with a tentative D call TRBD1 (6 bases). The CDR3 totals 15 residues. Germline CDR1 reads MDHEN; CDR2 reads SYDVKM. The V gene lost 6 bases and the J gene lost 2 bases, with 14 bases spanning the gap. CDR3: CASSPQGPGNQPQHF. The CDR3 DNA reads TGTGCCAGCAGCCCTCAGGGGCCAGGCAATCAGCCCCAGCATTTT.

The chain employs TRBV7-2 and TRBJ2-3, with D perhaps TRBD1 (6 bases). The CDR3 runs to 13 residues. Germline loops: CDR1 SGHTA, CDR2 FQGNSA. The ends were cut back, 8 bases at V and 3 bases at J, with 12 bases in the middle. CDR3 sequence: CASLRGRTDTQYF. The CDR3, as DNA: TGTGCCAGCTTAAGGGGGAGAACAGATACGCAGTATTTT.

The rearrangement uses TRBV28 and TRBJ1-1; no definite D call. The germline V gene encodes CDR1 MDHEN and CDR2 SYDVKM. Trimming stripped 3 bases from V and 11 bases from J, with 13 bases between. The CDR3 has 12 residues. The CDR3 DNA reads TGTGCCAGCAGTTTCCAACGGTCCAGGGCTTTCTTT. It encodes CASSFQRSRAFF.

This clonotype showed up many times. The chain is built from TRBV5-1 and TRBJ1-4; D may be TRBD1 (5 bases). The V gene's germline CDR1 is SGHRS and CDR2 YFSETQ. There are 14 residues in the CDR3. Trimming left V 4 bases short and J 2 bases short, with 9 bases between. DNA of the CDR3: TGCGCCAGCAGCCATAAGGGGACTAATGAAAAACTGTTTTTT. It encodes CASSHKGTNEKLFF.

The CDR3 DNA reads as TGTGCCAGTAGTGAAACAGGGCTAGCCAAAAACATTCAGTACTTC. Translated, it gives CASSETGLAKNIQYF. V gene TRBV5-6 combines with J gene TRBJ2-4; TRBD1 might be the D (6 bases). The CDR3 runs to 15 residues. V was shortened by 8 bases and J by 0 bases, with 15 bases between the two germline ends. CDR1 and CDR2 (germline): SGHDT, YYEEEE.

The CDR3 protein is CASSVGTGVNEQFF. As DNA, the CDR3 is TGTGCCAGCAGCGTGGGGACAGGGGTGAATGAGCAGTTCTTC. The genes are TRBV9 and TRBJ2-1; 10 bases line up with TRBD1. From germline, CDR1 is SGDLS and CDR2 YYNGEE. Trimming removed 2 bases from V and 7 bases from J; junction bases left unmatched: 3. This CDR3 has 14 residues.

The table lists this clonotype with many counts. The V and J genes are TRBV12-3 or TRBV12-4 and TRBJ2-7; tentative D call: TRBD1 (5 bases). The CDR3 totals 16 residues. V lost 6 bases and J lost 0, with 18 bases in between. Here the CDR3 reads CASSSLLAQGSYEQYF. In DNA form, the CDR3 reads TGTGCCAGCAGCTCACTACTCGCGCAGGGCTCCTACGAGCAGTACTTC.